Listed below are T cell receptor beta chains from one sample, sequenced in a study of response to subunit inactivated influenza vaccine. TCRdb re-called the RT-PCR reads through MiXCR, storing one row per CDR3 protein. The sample holds about half a million distinct CDR3 sequences; 9.5% to 13% are singletons and the top ten take 10% to 15%. The source was PBMCs from blood, collected roughly 48 days after vaccination. The receptors originated from a man over 45 who received an inactivated influenza vaccine. Each CDR3 is given with its conserved first and last residue. Fields, in order: J gene, D gene, V gene, clone size, CDR3 DNA, CDR3 protein. D genes are given only for firm matches. Size is omitted from some rows. Given values are once, few, many or a class for expanded clones.

j_gene: TRBJ2-7
d_gene: .
v_gene: TRBV7-2
abundance: .
CDR3nt: TGTGCCAGCAGCTTATCGACACTCCAGTCCTACGAGCAGTACTTC
CDR3aa: CASSLSTLQSYEQYF

j_gene: TRBJ1-5
d_gene: .
v_gene: TRBV20-1
abundance: .
CDR3nt: TGCAGTGCTAGATTTAGAGGGGATAATCAGCCCCAGCATTTT
CDR3aa: CSARFRGDNQPQHF

j_gene: TRBJ2-7
d_gene: TRBD2
v_gene: TRBV4-2
abundance: few
CDR3nt: TGTGCCAGCAGCCCCCGCCGGGAGGCCTACGAGCAGTACTTC
CDR3aa: CASSPRREAYEQYF

j_gene: TRBJ2-1
d_gene: TRBD1
v_gene: TRBV18
abundance: few
CDR3nt: TGTGCCAGCTCACCATCCGGGACAGGGTTCGGTGAGCAGTTCTTC
CDR3aa: CASSPSGTGFGEQFF

j_gene: TRBJ2-5
d_gene: .
v_gene: TRBV7-6
abundance: many
CDR3nt: TGTGCCAGCAGCTTAGTTCCCGAGGGAGAGACCCAGTACTTC
CDR3aa: CASSLVPEGETQYF

j_gene: TRBJ1-2
d_gene: .
v_gene: TRBV20-1
abundance: .
CDR3nt: TGCAGTGCGATGGACAGACTCTATGGCTACACCTTC
CDR3aa: CSAMDRLYGYTF

j_gene: TRBJ2-5
d_gene: TRBD2
v_gene: TRBV7-2
abundance: few
CDR3nt: TGTGCCAGCAGCACAATAAGGGGACTAGGAGAGACCCAGTACTTC
CDR3aa: CASSTIRGLGETQYF

j_gene: TRBJ2-3
d_gene: .
v_gene: TRBV10-2
abundance: few
CDR3nt: TGCGCCAGCTCGGCAATGAGCGGAAGCACAGATACGCAGTATTTT
CDR3aa: CASSAMSGSTDTQYF

j_gene: TRBJ2-7
d_gene: .
v_gene: TRBV29-1
abundance: .
CDR3nt: TGCAGCGCCATCAATAGACAGGCCTACGAGCAGTACTTC
CDR3aa: CSAINRQAYEQYF

j_gene: TRBJ2-5
d_gene: TRBD2
v_gene: TRBV6-5
abundance: .
CDR3nt: TGTGCCAGCAGTTACAGCTACATCGGGACTAGCGGGAGGGCAGAGACCCAGTACTTC
CDR3aa: CASSYSYIGTSGRAETQYF

j_gene: TRBJ2-1
d_gene: .
v_gene: TRBV27
abundance: .
CDR3nt: TGTGCCAGCAGGACTTTAGGGCAGGGGCAGTTCTTC
CDR3aa: CASRTLGQGQFF

j_gene: TRBJ2-7
d_gene: .
v_gene: TRBV20-1
abundance: .
CDR3nt: TGCAGTGCTTCTCCCGGTGGCGAGCAGTACTTC
CDR3aa: CSASPGGEQYF

j_gene: TRBJ1-3
d_gene: .
v_gene: TRBV12-3/TRBV12-4
abundance: few
CDR3nt: TGTGCCAGCAGTTTGGGGGGCGGTTGGAACACCATATATTTT
CDR3aa: CASSLGGGWNTIYF

j_gene: TRBJ1-2
d_gene: TRBD1
v_gene: TRBV6-1
abundance: .
CDR3nt: TGTGCCAGCAGGAACCGGGACAGGGGACCCTATGGCTACACCTTC
CDR3aa: CASRNRDRGPYGYTF

j_gene: TRBJ2-1
d_gene: TRBD1
v_gene: TRBV5-1
abundance: few
CDR3nt: TGCGCCAGCAGCCTATTACAGGGGCCCTCCTACAATGAGCAGTTCTTC
CDR3aa: CASSLLQGPSYNEQFF

j_gene: TRBJ2-3
d_gene: .
v_gene: TRBV12-3/TRBV12-4
abundance: many
CDR3nt: TGTGCCAGCAGTTTGGTCCAATCCGGGCCCGATACGCAGTATTTT
CDR3aa: CASSLVQSGPDTQYF

j_gene: TRBJ2-6
d_gene: .
v_gene: TRBV2
abundance: .
CDR3nt: TGTGCCAGCAGAGAGCGGGCAGGTTCTGGGGCCAACGTCCTGACTTTC
CDR3aa: CASRERAGSGANVLTF

j_gene: TRBJ1-2
d_gene: TRBD1
v_gene: TRBV20-1
abundance: many
CDR3nt: TGCAGTGCTGATGGGACAGGGTCGAACTATGGCTACACCTTC
CDR3aa: CSADGTGSNYGYTF

j_gene: TRBJ2-7
d_gene: TRBD1
v_gene: TRBV29-1
abundance: .
CDR3nt: TGCAGCGTTGAATACCGGGACAGGGGGTCCTACGAGCAGTACTTC
CDR3aa: CSVEYRDRGSYEQYF

j_gene: TRBJ1-5
d_gene: .
v_gene: TRBV5-5
abundance: .
CDR3nt: TGTGCCAGCAGCTACCGGGACAACCACAATCAGCCCCAGCATTTT
CDR3aa: CASSYRDNHNQPQHF

j_gene: TRBJ1-3
d_gene: TRBD1
v_gene: TRBV12-3/TRBV12-4
abundance: .
CDR3nt: TGTGCCAGCAGTTTCCCCAGGGGGGTGTACTCTGGAAACACCATATATTTT
CDR3aa: CASSFPRGVYSGNTIYF

j_gene: TRBJ1-4
d_gene: .
v_gene: TRBV11-2
abundance: few
CDR3nt: TGTGCCAGCAGCTTAGATCATTTAGGGAGATTCGGTGAAAAACTGTTTTTT
CDR3aa: CASSLDHLGRFGEKLFF